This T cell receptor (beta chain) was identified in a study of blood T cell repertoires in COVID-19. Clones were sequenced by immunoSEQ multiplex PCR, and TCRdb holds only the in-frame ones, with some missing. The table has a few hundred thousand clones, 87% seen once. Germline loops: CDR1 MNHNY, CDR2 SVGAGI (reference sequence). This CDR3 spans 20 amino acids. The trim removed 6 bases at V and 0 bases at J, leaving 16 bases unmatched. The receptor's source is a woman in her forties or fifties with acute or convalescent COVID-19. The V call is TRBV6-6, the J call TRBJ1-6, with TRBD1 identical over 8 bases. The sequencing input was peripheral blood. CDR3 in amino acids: CASSSTHPGQASSYNSPLHF. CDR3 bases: TGTGCCAGCAGCTCCACCCATCCGGGACAGGCAAGCTCCTATAATTCACCCCTCCACTTT.